This TCR beta chain stems from a study of blood T cell repertoires in COVID-19. CDR1 LGHNA and CDR2 YSLEER come from the germline V gene. Trimming removed 0 bases from V and 0 bases from J, with 17 bases in between. This CDR3 is built from 18 residues. Methods used by the authors: For nucleated cells, counts were estimated from reference gene primer amplification. The protocol was immunoSEQ multiplex PCR, while the TCRdb copy is restricted to in-frame clones and leaves out a portion. V and J calls and clone size are as listed in that table; D and trimming were resolved from the DNA. Counted here are approximately 210,000 clones, around 84% occurring once; the ten biggest clones make up around 20%.

The chain combines TRBV4-3 with TRBJ1-2; D may be TRBD1 (5 bases). The clonotype was recovered from a man under 40 with active or convalescent COVID-19. Material for sequencing was peripheral blood. CDR3 in amino acids: CASSQDTGSIGPNYGYTF. For the CDR3, the DNA is TGCGCCAGCAGCCAAGATACAGGTAGTATAGGTCCTAACTATGGCTACACCTTC.